The next 23 T cell receptor beta chains were all read from a single sample in a study of STAT5B mutations in CD4+ large granular lymphocyte leukemia. Libraries were prepared by immunoSEQ multiplex PCR; TCRdb keeps only in-frame clonotypes and omits some of them. The sample consists of under 40,000 clones, 78% of them appearing once. The sequencing sample was made of CD4+ T cells from blood buffy coats. These receptors were taken from a human donor in good health.

The V gene is TRBV9, the J gene TRBJ2-3; 13 bases match TRBD2. This CDR3 contains 18 residues. The V segment lost 2 bases and the J segment 0 bases; nucleotides outside the gene matches: 6. The germline CDR1 and CDR2 sequences are SGDLS and YYNGEE. CDR3 in DNA: TGTGCCAGCAGCGTCGGACTAGCGGGGGCGCTTAGCACAGATACGCAGTATTTT. Translation: CASSVGLAGALSTDTQYF.

The V gene is TRBV11-2, the J gene TRBJ2-5; D possibly corresponds to TRBD2 (5 bases). Trimming left V 6 bases short and J 4 bases short, with 18 bases between. CDR3 size: 15 residues. In germline, CDR1 is SGHAT, CDR2 FQNNGV. Written as DNA, the CDR3 is TGTGCCAGCAGGTCCTGGACTGGGAGAAGAGAGACCCAGTACTTC. This encodes CASRSWTGRRETQYF. Using reference TRBV11-2 and TRBJ2-5 for the parts outside the CDR3, the full variable domain is EAGVAQSPRYKIIEKRQSVAFWCNPISGHATLYWYQQILGQGPKLLIQFQNNGVVDDSQLPKDRFSAERLKGVDSTLKIQPAKLEDSAVYLCASRSWTGRRETQYFGPGTRLLVL.

This chain's CDR3 is CAWSWGQQETQYF. The CDR3 DNA follows: TGTGCCTGGAGTTGGGGACAGCAAGAGACCCAGTACTTC. V is TRBV30 and J is TRBJ2-5; 7 bases agree with TRBD1. This CDR3 contains 13 residues. Germline assignment: CDR1 GTSNPN and CDR2 SVGIG (reference sequence). Trimming cost V 2 bases and J 2 bases; bases outside gene matches: 2.

The chain combines TRBV29-1 with TRBJ2-3; perhaps TRBD1 as D (6 bases). CDR1 SQVTM and CDR2 ANQGSEA come from the germline V gene. With 4 bases removed from V and 4 bases from J, the gap between germline ends came to 18 bases. This CDR3 spans 15 amino acids. CDR3 protein: CSVARGLTRADTQYF. CDR3 coding DNA: TGCAGCGTTGCCAGGGGATTGACAAGAGCAGATACGCAGTATTTT.

The chain has TRBV5-6 and TRBJ1-6; unclear D gene. V lost 0 bases and J 7 bases, leaving 14 bases between the germline ends. In germline, CDR1 is SGHDT, CDR2 YYEEEE. The CDR3 consists of 16 residues. Here the CDR3 DNA reads TGTGCCAGCAGCTTGGGTTCGGGCAGCCACAATTCACCCCTCCACTTT. It specifies CASSLGSGSHNSPLHF.

The chain recombines TRBV11-2 with TRBJ2-5; D is undetermined. V shed 1 base and J shed 5 bases, with 8 bases lying between them. From germline, CDR1 is SGHAT and CDR2 FQNNGV. The CDR3 spans 13 residues. CDR3 loop: CASSLGVRETQYF. The CDR3 DNA sequence: TGTGCCAGCAGCTTAGGAGTCCGTGAGACCCAGTACTTC.

V is TRBV18 and J is TRBJ2-2; D gene uncertain. The CDR3 is 16 amino acids. Germline values: CDR1 KGHSH, CDR2 LQKENI. V was trimmed by 4 bases and J by 4 bases, leaving 16 bases between them. CDR3 in amino acids: CASSLPLGRGTGELFF. The CDR3 bases are TGTGCCAGCTCACTTCCTTTAGGGCGAGGCACCGGGGAGCTGTTTTTT.

In this sample, this clone turned up a few times. The chain employs TRBV7-9 and TRBJ1-1, with D possibly TRBD1 on 5 matching bases. The V gene's germline CDR1 is SEHNR and CDR2 FQNEAQ (reference sequence). The CDR3 sequence is 10 residues long. V lost 10 bases and J lost 4, with 7 bases in between. The CDR3 coding sequence is TGTGCCATCGGGGGCACTGAAGCTTTCTTT. Encoded protein: CAIGGTEAFF.

This clone was picked up a small number of times. This chain joins TRBV10-3 and TRBJ2-4; D call uncertain. The CDR3 totals 12 residues. Trimming took 9 bases from V and 3 from J, leaving 9 bases between them. The germline gives CDR1 ENHRY, CDR2 SYGVKD. This CDR3 reads CAISPDKNIQYF. For the CDR3, the DNA is TGTGCCATTAGCCCAGACAAAAACATTCAGTACTTC.

This chain connects TRBV11-3 to TRBJ1-4; 7 bases fit TRBD1. The V gene's germline CDR1 is SGHNT and CDR2 YENEEA. J lost 8 bases, V lost 5 bases, and 8 bases had no gene match. The CDR3 has 14 amino acids. The CDR3 nucleotides read TGTGCCAGCAGCCTGACAGGGAAGGAGGAAAAACTGTTTTTT. Protein: CASSLTGKEEKLFF.

The chain recombines TRBV7-8 with TRBJ2-2, with 8 bases aligning to TRBD1. The CDR3 totals 14 residues. The V gene end was trimmed by 5 bases and the J gene end by 3 bases; junction bases not matched to a gene: 2. CDR1 and CDR2 (germline): SGHVS, FQNEAQ. CDR3 in amino acids: CASSQGQDTGELFF. The CDR3 nucleotides are TGTGCCAGCAGCCAGGGACAGGACACCGGGGAGCTGTTTTTT.

In this sample, this clone turned up a few times. The chain combines TRBV30 with TRBJ1-1; D might be TRBD1 (5 bases). Trimming removed 0 bases at V and 2 bases at J, with 16 bases between. Germline loops: CDR1 GTSNPN, CDR2 SVGIG (reference sequence). The CDR3 covers 16 residues. The CDR3: CAWSVRDRYINTEAFF. DNA of the CDR3: TGTGCCTGGAGTGTACGCGACAGATACATCAACACTGAAGCTTTCTTT.

V gene TRBV2 combines with J gene TRBJ1-2; TRBD1 aligns across 7 bases. The CDR3 is 15 residues long. Germline CDR1 is SNHLY and CDR2 is FYNNEI. The trim removed 8 bases at V and 4 bases at J, leaving 13 bases unmatched. CDR3 loop: CASPQSRGAGYGYTF. CDR3 in DNA: TGTGCCAGCCCACAAAGCAGGGGGGCTGGCTATGGCTACACCTTC.

This clone was seen a handful of times. The V gene is TRBV19, the J gene TRBJ1-2; D gene unclear. Deletions cut 7 bases from V and 4 bases from J, with 13 bases between. CDR1 LNHDA and CDR2 SQIVND come from the germline V gene (reference sequence). The CDR3 loop spans 13 amino acids. The CDR3 DNA is TGTGCCAGTACCATAGATGGATCCTATGGCTACACCTTC. It is translated as CASTIDGSYGYTF.

The chain joins TRBV5-4 to TRBJ2-5; either TRBD1 or TRBD2 may supply D (5 bases each). Germline V gene sequence: CDR1 SGHNT, CDR2 YYREEE (reference sequence). The germline V and J ends were trimmed by 5 bases and 5 bases, with 10 bases remaining between them. The CDR3 is made up of 12 amino acids. CDR3 DNA: TGTGCCAGCAGTAGGGACCGGGAGACCCAGTACTTC. This translates into CASSRDRETQYF.

V and J are TRBV9 and TRBJ1-3, with a tentative D call TRBD1 (5 bases). CDR3 size: 16 residues. The ends were cut back, 0 bases at V and 2 bases at J, with 12 bases in the middle. Germline CDR1 SGDLS, CDR2 YYNGEE. The CDR3 sequence: CASSVGLPGTGNTIYF. The CDR3 coding sequence is TGTGCCAGCAGCGTAGGTCTTCCAGGGACTGGAAACACCATATATTTT. The full variable domain, in which reference TRBV9 and TRBJ1-3 provide the parts outside the CDR3, is DSGVTQTPKHLITATGQRVTLRCSPRSGDLSVYWYQQSLDQGLQFLIQYYNGEERAKGNILERFSAQQFPDLHSELNLSSLELGDSALYFCASSVGLPGTGNTIYFGEGSWLTVV.

The chain links TRBV1 to TRBJ2-7; the table assigns TRBD1, which was not confirmed against the DNA. TRBV1 is given as a pseudogene. The CDR3 is 18 residues long. The CDR3 loop reads CTSSQDRGGSVPSYEQYF. DNA for the CDR3: TGCACCAGCAGCCAAGATCGAGGGGGTAGCGTGCCCTCCTACGAGCAGTACTTC.

The chain is built from TRBV21-1 and TRBJ1-1; TRBD1, the table's D call, was not compared with the DNA. TRBV21-1 is noted as a pseudogene. The CDR3 covers 16 residues. The CDR3 spells CASSKGKFPPDTEAFF. CDR3 sequence (DNA): TGTGCCAGCAGCAAAGGTAAATTTCCACCAGACACTGAAGCTTTCTTT.

This clone occurred once. V is TRBV7-8 and J is TRBJ2-2; either TRBD1 or TRBD2 may supply D (6 bases each). Germline V gene data show CDR1 as SGHVS and CDR2 as FQNEAQ. V was trimmed by 1 base and J by 4 bases, leaving 25 bases between them. The CDR3 covers 20 residues. The CDR3 nucleotides read TGTGCCAGCAGCTTAGGGGGGGCCCGGGACACATACCGGGGCACCGGGGAGCTGTTTTTT. This translates into CASSLGGARDTYRGTGELFF.

The chain carries TRBV6-5 and TRBJ1-5; D remains ambiguous. Trimming took 5 bases from V and 2 from J, leaving 7 bases between them. The CDR3 contains 13 residues. Germline values: CDR1 MNHEY, CDR2 SVGAGI. CDR3 amino acids: CASSQGRNQPQHF. CDR3 in DNA: TGTGCCAGCAGTCAAGGCCGCAATCAGCCCCAGCATTTT.

The V and J genes are TRBV7-2 and TRBJ1-2, with 7 bases fitting TRBD1. Germline trimming cut 0 bases from V and 8 bases from J; bases unmatched to any gene: 9. Looked up from germline, CDR1 is SGHTA and CDR2 is FQGNSA. CDR3 length: 15 residues. The CDR3 bases are TGTGCCAGCAGCTTAGCGCTAGAGGGGGCGGTAGGCTACACCTTC. Translating gives CASSLALEGAVGYTF.

This chain uses TRBV6-1 with TRBJ1-5; TRBD1 aligns across 8 bases. V dropped 2 bases and J dropped 16; count of bases not matched to a gene: 13. Germline V gene data show CDR1 as MNHNS and CDR2 as SASEGT. The CDR3 has 14 amino acids. DNA for the CDR3: TGTGCCAGCAGTGAATGGGGGACAGGTGAGGCCGGTCATTTT. The encoded protein is CASSEWGTGEAGHF.

Only a few counts were recorded for this clone. The chain uses TRBV19 and TRBJ1-5, with 8 positions matching TRBD1. V was pared by 7 bases and J by 4 bases, with 6 bases of the junction left unmatched. This CDR3 contains 14 residues. Germline values: CDR1 LNHDA, CDR2 SQIVND (reference sequence). Written as DNA, the CDR3 is TGTGCCAGTAACCGGGACAGGTCAAATCAGCCCCAGCATTTT. This codes for CASNRDRSNQPQHF.